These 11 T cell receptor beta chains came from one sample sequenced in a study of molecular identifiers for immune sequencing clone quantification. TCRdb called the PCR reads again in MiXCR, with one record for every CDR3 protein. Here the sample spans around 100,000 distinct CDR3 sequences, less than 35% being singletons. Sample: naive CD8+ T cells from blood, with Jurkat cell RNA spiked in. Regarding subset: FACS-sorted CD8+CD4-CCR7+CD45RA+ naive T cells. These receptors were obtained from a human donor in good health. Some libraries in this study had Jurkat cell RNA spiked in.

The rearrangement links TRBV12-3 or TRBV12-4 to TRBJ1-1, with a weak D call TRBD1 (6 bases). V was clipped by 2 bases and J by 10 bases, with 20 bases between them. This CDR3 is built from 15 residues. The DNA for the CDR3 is TGTGCCAGCAGTTTATTGGGGGGGAGGGGGTGTAGAGCTTTCTTT. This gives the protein CASSLLGGRGCRAFF.

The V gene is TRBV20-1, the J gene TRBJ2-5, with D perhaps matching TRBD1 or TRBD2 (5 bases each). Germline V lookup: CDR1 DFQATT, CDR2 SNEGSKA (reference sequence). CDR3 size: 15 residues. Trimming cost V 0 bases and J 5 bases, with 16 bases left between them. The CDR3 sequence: CSARDWGFSRETQYF. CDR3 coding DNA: TGCAGTGCTAGAGATTGGGGGTTCTCGAGGGAGACCCAGTACTTC.

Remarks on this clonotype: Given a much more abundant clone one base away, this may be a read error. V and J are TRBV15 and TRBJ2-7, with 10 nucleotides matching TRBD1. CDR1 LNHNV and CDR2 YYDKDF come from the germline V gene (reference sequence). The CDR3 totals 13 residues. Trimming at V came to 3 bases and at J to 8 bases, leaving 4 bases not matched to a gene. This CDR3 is CATSRDRGYKQYF. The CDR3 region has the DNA TGTGCCACCAGCAGGGACAGGGGGTACAAGCAGTACTTC.

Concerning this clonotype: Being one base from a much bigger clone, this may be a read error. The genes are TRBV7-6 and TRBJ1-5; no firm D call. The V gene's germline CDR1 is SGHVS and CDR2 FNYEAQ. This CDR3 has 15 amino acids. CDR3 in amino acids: CASRLTVNGNQPQQF. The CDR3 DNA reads TGTGCCAGCAGACTTACGGTTAATGGCAATCAGCCCCAGCAATTT.

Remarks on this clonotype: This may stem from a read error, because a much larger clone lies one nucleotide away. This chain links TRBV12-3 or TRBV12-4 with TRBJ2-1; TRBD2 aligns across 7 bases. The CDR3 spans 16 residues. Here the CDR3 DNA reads TGTGCCAGCACCCACGGGAGGCCGGGGGGATACAAAGAGCAGTTCTTC. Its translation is CASTHGRPGGYKEQFF.

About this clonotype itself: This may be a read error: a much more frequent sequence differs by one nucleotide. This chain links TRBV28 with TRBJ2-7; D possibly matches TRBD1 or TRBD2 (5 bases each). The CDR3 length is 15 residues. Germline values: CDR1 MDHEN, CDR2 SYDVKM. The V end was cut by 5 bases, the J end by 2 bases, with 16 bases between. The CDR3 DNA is TGTGCCAGCAGTCCCAGGGCCCGGGGCCCCTACGAGCAGTACTTC. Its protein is CASSPRARGPYEQYF. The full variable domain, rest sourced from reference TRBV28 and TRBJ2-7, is DVKVTQSSRYLVKRTGEKVFLECVQDMDHENMFWYRQDPGLGLRLIYFSYDVKMKEKGDIPEGYSVSREKKERFSLILESASTNQTSMYLCASSPRARGPYEQYFGPGTRLTVT.

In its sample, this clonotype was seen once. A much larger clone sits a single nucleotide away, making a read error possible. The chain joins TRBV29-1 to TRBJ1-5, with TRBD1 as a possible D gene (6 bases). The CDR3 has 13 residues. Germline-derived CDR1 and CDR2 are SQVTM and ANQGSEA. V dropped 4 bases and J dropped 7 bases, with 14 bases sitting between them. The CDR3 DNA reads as TGCAGCGTTGTGCCGGGGGACAAACAGCCCCAGCATTTT. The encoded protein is CSVVPGDKQPQHF. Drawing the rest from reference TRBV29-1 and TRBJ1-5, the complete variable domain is SAVISQKPSRDICQRGTSLTIQCQVDSQVTMMFWYRQQPGQSLTLIATANQGSEATYESGFVIDKFPISRPNLTFSTLTVSNMSPEDSSIYLCSVVPGDKQPQHFGDGTRLSIL.

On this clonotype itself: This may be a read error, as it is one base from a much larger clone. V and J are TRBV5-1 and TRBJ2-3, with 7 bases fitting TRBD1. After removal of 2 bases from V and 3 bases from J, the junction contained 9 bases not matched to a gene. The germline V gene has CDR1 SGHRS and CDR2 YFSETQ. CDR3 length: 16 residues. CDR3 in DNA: TGCGCCAGCAGCTTCACCGGGACAGAGGGTACAGATACGCAGTATTTT. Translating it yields CASSFTGTEGTDTQYF.

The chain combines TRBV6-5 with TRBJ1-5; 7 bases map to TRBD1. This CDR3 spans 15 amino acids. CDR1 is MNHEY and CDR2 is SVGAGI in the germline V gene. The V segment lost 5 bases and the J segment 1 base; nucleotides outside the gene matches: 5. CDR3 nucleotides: TGTGCCAGCAGTCCCGGGACAGTGAGCAATCAGCCCCAGCATTTT. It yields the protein CASSPGTVSNQPQHF.

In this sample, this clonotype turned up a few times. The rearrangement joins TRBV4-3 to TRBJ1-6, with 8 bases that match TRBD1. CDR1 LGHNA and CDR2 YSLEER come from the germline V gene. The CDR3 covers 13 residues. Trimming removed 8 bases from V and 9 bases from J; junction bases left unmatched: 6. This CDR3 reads CASGQGLGSPLHF. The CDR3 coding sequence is TGCGCCAGCGGACAGGGTTTGGGTTCACCCCTCCACTTT.

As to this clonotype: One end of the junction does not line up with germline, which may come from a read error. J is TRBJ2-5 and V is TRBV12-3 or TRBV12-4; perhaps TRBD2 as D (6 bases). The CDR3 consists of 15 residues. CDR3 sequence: CASSLKDWREETQHF. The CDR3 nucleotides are TGTGCCAGCAGTTTAAAGGACTGGAGGGAAGAGACCCAGCACTTC.